The clone carrying this T cell receptor beta chain came up a few times. No antigen is known for it. The authors reverse transcribed all of the isolated RNA, so sequencing captured expressed TCRB transcripts. The assay was immunoSEQ multiplex PCR, and TCRdb's table has in-frame clones only and misses some. Of about 170,000 clones in the sample, approximately 8.1% are singletons; the top ten hold 0.5%. The source of the sample is a study of beta chain features in type 1 diabetes. General observations from the study: Across all four CD4+ subsets, people with type 1 diabetes showed modestly shorter TCRB CDR3s.

The source material was central memory CD4+ T cells from blood. This TCR derives from a man younger than 35 with type 1 diabetes.

The CDR3 is CASSSTTSGRGIEQFF. As DNA, the CDR3 is TGTGCCAGCAGTTCTACGACTAGCGGGAGGGGGATTGAGCAGTTCTTC. The chain uses TRBV11-1 and TRBJ2-1; 14 bases match TRBD2. From germline, CDR1 is SGHAT and CDR2 FQDESV (reference sequence). This CDR3 is built from 16 residues. V lost 6 bases and J lost 9; bases outside the gene matches: 10.